These T cell receptor beta chains were read from a single sample in a study of blood T cell repertoires in COVID-19. Profiling relied on immunoSEQ multiplex PCR, and the TCRdb table lists in-frame clones only, not all of them. The sample holds a few hundred thousand clones, 85% to 90% seen once. Input material: peripheral blood. Source of these receptors: a woman in her 30s with COVID-19, enrolled during active disease. Both conserved end residues are part of each CDR3. D genes are given only for firm matches. Not all rows give a size; the values are once, few, many and, for expanded clones, a class.

clone size: .
D gene: .
V gene: TRBV7-8
J gene: TRBJ1-1
CDR3 protein: CASSPFRGVEAFF
CDR3 DNA: TGTGCCAGCAGCCCTTTTCGGGGGGTTGAAGCTTTCTTT

clone size: .
D gene: TRBD2
V gene: TRBV27
J gene: TRBJ2-5
CDR3 protein: CASSPLAGLSQETQYF
CDR3 DNA: TGTGCCAGCAGCCCCCTAGCGGGACTCTCCCAAGAGACCCAGTACTTC

clone size: .
D gene: .
V gene: TRBV3-1/TRBV3-2
J gene: TRBJ1-2
CDR3 protein: CASSQVSQAVNYGYTF
CDR3 DNA: TGTGCCAGCAGCCAAGTTAGTCAAGCGGTTAACTATGGCTACACCTTC

clone size: .
D gene: TRBD1
V gene: TRBV15
J gene: TRBJ2-7
CDR3 protein: CATSRDQGDYEQYF
CDR3 DNA: TGTGCCACCAGCAGAGATCAGGGGGACTACGAGCAGTACTTC

clone size: .
D gene: .
V gene: TRBV19
J gene: TRBJ2-5
CDR3 protein: CASSRGTGRQETQYF
CDR3 DNA: TGTGCCAGTAGTAGGGGAACAGGGCGGCAAGAGACCCAGTACTTC

clone size: .
D gene: .
V gene: TRBV11-2
J gene: TRBJ1-1
CDR3 protein: CASRSVTEAFF
CDR3 DNA: TGTGCCAGCAGGTCGGTCACTGAAGCTTTCTTT

clone size: .
D gene: .
V gene: TRBV9
J gene: TRBJ1-3
CDR3 protein: CASSLNGVSGNTIYF
CDR3 DNA: TGTGCCAGCAGTCTAAACGGTGTTTCTGGAAACACCATATATTTT

clone size: once
D gene: .
V gene: TRBV5-1
J gene: TRBJ2-1
CDR3 protein: CASSLVGGWDEQFF
CDR3 DNA: TGCGCCAGCAGCTTGGTAGGGGGTTGGGATGAGCAGTTCTTC

clone size: .
D gene: TRBD1
V gene: TRBV19
J gene: TRBJ1-2
CDR3 protein: CASSISGQGAAGTF
CDR3 DNA: TGTGCCAGTAGTATATCGGGACAGGGGGCCGCGGGGACCTTC

clone size: .
D gene: .
V gene: TRBV3-1/TRBV3-2
J gene: TRBJ2-7
CDR3 protein: CASSRQGGEQYF
CDR3 DNA: TGTGCCAGCAGCCGACAGGGAGGCGAGCAGTACTTC

clone size: .
D gene: TRBD2
V gene: TRBV9
J gene: TRBJ2-3
CDR3 protein: CASSPPGSGVTDTQYF
CDR3 DNA: TGTGCCAGCAGCCCTCCAGGTAGCGGGGTCACAGATACGCAGTATTTT

clone size: .
D gene: .
V gene: TRBV7-9
J gene: TRBJ2-5
CDR3 protein: CASIPLLQGTTEETQYF
CDR3 DNA: TGTGCCAGCATACCATTACTCCAGGGCACGACCGAAGAGACCCAGTACTTC

clone size: .
D gene: TRBD2
V gene: TRBV27
J gene: TRBJ2-7
CDR3 protein: CASSLLRTSEEQYF
CDR3 DNA: TGTGCCAGCAGTTTATTAAGGACTAGCGAGGAGCAGTACTTC

clone size: .
D gene: TRBD1
V gene: TRBV6-5
J gene: TRBJ2-7
CDR3 protein: CASISGRGLYEQYF
CDR3 DNA: TGTGCCAGCATCTCGGGCAGGGGGCTGTACGAGCAGTACTTC

clone size: .
D gene: .
V gene: TRBV18
J gene: TRBJ1-4
CDR3 protein: CASSPSRSSTNEKLFF
CDR3 DNA: TGTGCCAGCTCACCGTCTAGGAGCTCAACTAATGAAAAACTGTTTTTT

clone size: .
D gene: .
V gene: TRBV23-1
J gene: TRBJ1-2
CDR3 protein: CASSTLSQDYGYTF
CDR3 DNA: TGCGCCAGCTCCACGTTATCGCAGGACTATGGCTACACCTTC

clone size: .
D gene: TRBD2
V gene: TRBV11-2
J gene: TRBJ2-3
CDR3 protein: CASSIGTSAGVTQYF
CDR3 DNA: TGTGCCAGCAGCATTGGGACTAGCGCGGGAGTTACGCAGTATTTT

clone size: .
D gene: .
V gene: TRBV19
J gene: TRBJ2-7
CDR3 protein: CASSTSGTPSYEQYF
CDR3 DNA: TGTGCCAGTAGTACGTCCGGGACACCCTCCTACGAGCAGTACTTC

clone size: .
D gene: .
V gene: TRBV21-1
J gene: TRBJ1-4
CDR3 protein: CASSKVSRDTSEKLFF
CDR3 DNA: TGTGCCAGCAGCAAAGTAAGCCGGGACACCAGTGAAAAACTGTTTTTT

clone size: .
D gene: TRBD2
V gene: TRBV7-9
J gene: TRBJ2-7
CDR3 protein: CASSLAATSGDHEQYF
CDR3 DNA: TGTGCCAGCAGCTTAGCGGCGACTAGCGGAGACCACGAGCAGTACTTC

clone size: .
D gene: TRBD2
V gene: TRBV6-4
J gene: TRBJ2-7
CDR3 protein: CASSPRDYGTYEQYF
CDR3 DNA: TGTGCCAGCAGCCCCCGGGACTATGGAACCTACGAGCAGTACTTC

clone size: .
D gene: .
V gene: TRBV4-1
J gene: TRBJ2-2
CDR3 protein: CASSSQGQRTGELFF
CDR3 DNA: TGCGCCAGCAGCTCCCAGGGCCAGCGCACCGGGGAGCTGTTTTTT

clone size: .
D gene: .
V gene: TRBV6-1
J gene: TRBJ1-2
CDR3 protein: CASSEEGGQGGYGYTF
CDR3 DNA: TGTGCCAGCAGTGAAGAGGGAGGCCAGGGTGGCTATGGCTACACCTTC

clone size: .
D gene: .
V gene: TRBV3-1/TRBV3-2
J gene: TRBJ1-5
CDR3 protein: CASSQVGGNQPQHF
CDR3 DNA: TGTGCCAGCAGCCAAGTAGGGGGCAATCAGCCCCAGCATTTT

clone size: .
D gene: .
V gene: TRBV21-1
J gene: TRBJ2-1
CDR3 protein: CASSKGLQGAFSYNEQFF
CDR3 DNA: TGTGCCAGCAGCAAAGGTCTACAGGGGGCCTTCTCCTACAATGAGCAGTTCTTC

clone size: .
D gene: TRBD2
V gene: TRBV7-6
J gene: TRBJ2-1
CDR3 protein: CASSLAEPPLAVPYNEQFF
CDR3 DNA: TGTGCCAGCAGCTTAGCAGAACCTCCACTAGCGGTTCCTTACAATGAGCAGTTCTTC

clone size: .
D gene: .
V gene: TRBV5-6
J gene: TRBJ1-1
CDR3 protein: CASSPGTRGLEAFF
CDR3 DNA: TGTGCCAGCAGCCCAGGAACGAGGGGACTTGAAGCTTTCTTT

clone size: once
D gene: .
V gene: TRBV6-1
J gene: TRBJ2-1
CDR3 protein: CASSESPGTPTNEQFF
CDR3 DNA: TGTGCCAGCAGTGAAAGCCCTGGGACTCCCACCAATGAGCAGTTCTTC

clone size: .
D gene: TRBD2
V gene: TRBV11-2
J gene: TRBJ2-3
CDR3 protein: CASSLGIAGVGTDTQYF
CDR3 DNA: TGTGCCAGCAGCTTGGGAATAGCGGGAGTAGGGACAGATACGCAGTATTTT

clone size: .
D gene: .
V gene: TRBV7-8
J gene: TRBJ2-7
CDR3 protein: CASSLGGGTYEQYF
CDR3 DNA: TGTGCCAGCAGCTTAGGGGGTGGGACTTACGAGCAGTACTTC

clone size: .
D gene: .
V gene: TRBV27
J gene: TRBJ1-5
CDR3 protein: CASSFGGANQPQHF
CDR3 DNA: TGTGCCAGCAGTTTTGGGGGCGCGAATCAGCCCCAGCATTTT

clone size: once
D gene: TRBD1
V gene: TRBV4-2
J gene: TRBJ1-5
CDR3 protein: CASSQGDRGPQQPQHF
CDR3 DNA: TGTGCCAGCAGCCAGGGGGACAGGGGGCCGCAGCAGCCCCAGCATTTT

clone size: once
D gene: .
V gene: TRBV5-1
J gene: TRBJ1-2
CDR3 protein: CASSPQGTGYGYTF
CDR3 DNA: TGCGCCAGCAGCCCCCAGGGTACTGGGTATGGCTACACCTTC

clone size: .
D gene: .
V gene: TRBV27
J gene: TRBJ1-2
CDR3 protein: CASSLTQGYYGYTF
CDR3 DNA: TGTGCCAGCAGTTTAACGCAGGGATATTATGGCTACACCTTC

clone size: once
D gene: TRBD1
V gene: TRBV5-1
J gene: TRBJ2-3
CDR3 protein: CASSSGTGGDTQYF
CDR3 DNA: TGCGCCAGCAGCTCCGGGACAGGGGGAGATACGCAGTATTTT

clone size: .
D gene: TRBD1
V gene: TRBV30
J gene: TRBJ1-2
CDR3 protein: CATRDRGVYGYTF
CDR3 DNA: TGTGCCACGAGGGACAGGGGAGTTTATGGCTACACCTTC

clone size: once
D gene: TRBD2
V gene: TRBV30
J gene: TRBJ2-5
CDR3 protein: CARAGGPSETQYF
CDR3 DNA: TGTGCCCGAGCGGGAGGGCCGTCGGAGACCCAGTACTTC

clone size: .
D gene: .
V gene: TRBV28
J gene: TRBJ1-5
CDR3 protein: CASRSGQRGEQPQHF
CDR3 DNA: TGTGCCAGCAGGTCGGGACAAAGGGGTGAGCAGCCCCAGCATTTT

clone size: once
D gene: TRBD1
V gene: TRBV18
J gene: TRBJ1-5
CDR3 protein: CASSPGDRDNPQHF
CDR3 DNA: TGTGCCAGCTCACCTGGGGACAGGGATAATCCCCAGCATTTT

clone size: once
D gene: .
V gene: TRBV6-2/TRBV6-3
J gene: TRBJ1-1
CDR3 protein: CASSYSAGMNTEAFF
CDR3 DNA: TGTGCCAGCAGTTACTCGGCGGGCATGAACACTGAAGCTTTCTTT

clone size: .
D gene: .
V gene: TRBV6-5
J gene: TRBJ1-1
CDR3 protein: CASRTGQMNTEAFF
CDR3 DNA: TGTGCCAGCAGGACGGGACAAATGAACACTGAAGCTTTCTTT

clone size: .
D gene: .
V gene: TRBV15
J gene: TRBJ1-5
CDR3 protein: CATADLGGNQPQHF
CDR3 DNA: TGTGCCACCGCAGACCTCGGGGGCAATCAGCCCCAGCATTTT

clone size: .
D gene: .
V gene: TRBV19
J gene: TRBJ2-5
CDR3 protein: CASSRTQGQGEETQYF
CDR3 DNA: TGTGCCAGTAGTCGTACTCAGGGGCAGGGAGAAGAGACCCAGTACTTC

clone size: once
D gene: TRBD1
V gene: TRBV9
J gene: TRBJ1-2
CDR3 protein: CASSVAQGADGDGYTF
CDR3 DNA: TGTGCCAGCAGCGTAGCGCAGGGGGCAGATGGGGATGGCTACACCTTC

clone size: .
D gene: .
V gene: TRBV18
J gene: TRBJ1-2
CDR3 protein: CASSPPGAYGYTF
CDR3 DNA: TGTGCCAGCTCACCACCGGGGGCCTATGGCTACACCTTC

clone size: .
D gene: TRBD2
V gene: TRBV5-6
J gene: TRBJ2-1
CDR3 protein: CASRRLAGHNEQFF
CDR3 DNA: TGTGCCAGCAGGCGACTAGCGGGACACAATGAGCAGTTCTTC

clone size: .
D gene: .
V gene: TRBV18
J gene: TRBJ2-1
CDR3 protein: CASSPTSSYNEQFF
CDR3 DNA: TGTGCCAGCTCACCAACGAGCTCCTACAATGAGCAGTTCTTC

clone size: .
D gene: .
V gene: TRBV27
J gene: TRBJ1-1
CDR3 protein: CASSPSYAVNTEAFF
CDR3 DNA: TGTGCCAGCAGTCCCTCCTATGCGGTGAACACTGAAGCTTTCTTT

clone size: .
D gene: .
V gene: TRBV6-1
J gene: TRBJ2-3
CDR3 protein: CASSETWTPIVDTQYF
CDR3 DNA: TGTGCCAGCAGTGAGACATGGACACCTATCGTAGATACGCAGTATTTT

clone size: .
D gene: TRBD2
V gene: TRBV6-5
J gene: TRBJ2-2
CDR3 protein: CASSYGTSGKTGELFF
CDR3 DNA: TGTGCCAGCAGTTACGGGACTAGCGGGAAAACCGGGGAGCTGTTTTTT

clone size: .
D gene: TRBD1
V gene: TRBV5-1
J gene: TRBJ1-1
CDR3 protein: CASSPGGQGSTNTEAFF
CDR3 DNA: TGCGCCAGCAGCCCGGGGGGACAGGGATCGACGAACACTGAAGCTTTCTTT

clone size: once
D gene: TRBD1
V gene: TRBV5-6
J gene: TRBJ1-2
CDR3 protein: CASSLKGTGGNYGYTF
CDR3 DNA: TGTGCCAGCAGCTTGAAGGGAACAGGGGGCAACTATGGCTACACCTTC

clone size: .
D gene: TRBD2
V gene: TRBV5-6
J gene: TRBJ2-3
CDR3 protein: CASSLGLAGTTDTQYF
CDR3 DNA: TGTGCCAGCAGCCTAGGTTTAGCGGGGACAACAGATACGCAGTATTTT

clone size: .
D gene: .
V gene: TRBV27
J gene: TRBJ1-1
CDR3 protein: CASQWGVNTEAFF
CDR3 DNA: TGTGCCAGCCAATGGGGGGTGAACACTGAAGCTTTCTTT

clone size: .
D gene: TRBD1
V gene: TRBV6-1
J gene: TRBJ1-5
CDR3 protein: CASSVEGTGGQPQHF
CDR3 DNA: TGTGCCAGCAGTGTGGAAGGGACAGGGGGTCAGCCCCAGCATTTT

clone size: .
D gene: TRBD2
V gene: TRBV19
J gene: TRBJ2-7
CDR3 protein: CASSIARTSGRARSIYEQYF
CDR3 DNA: TGTGCCAGTAGTATAGCGCGGACTAGCGGGAGGGCCCGGAGCATCTACGAGCAGTACTTC

clone size: once
D gene: TRBD2
V gene: TRBV24-1
J gene: TRBJ2-2
CDR3 protein: CATSDAGTRGAGELFF
CDR3 DNA: TGTGCCACCAGTGACGCCGGGACTAGAGGGGCCGGGGAGCTGTTTTTT